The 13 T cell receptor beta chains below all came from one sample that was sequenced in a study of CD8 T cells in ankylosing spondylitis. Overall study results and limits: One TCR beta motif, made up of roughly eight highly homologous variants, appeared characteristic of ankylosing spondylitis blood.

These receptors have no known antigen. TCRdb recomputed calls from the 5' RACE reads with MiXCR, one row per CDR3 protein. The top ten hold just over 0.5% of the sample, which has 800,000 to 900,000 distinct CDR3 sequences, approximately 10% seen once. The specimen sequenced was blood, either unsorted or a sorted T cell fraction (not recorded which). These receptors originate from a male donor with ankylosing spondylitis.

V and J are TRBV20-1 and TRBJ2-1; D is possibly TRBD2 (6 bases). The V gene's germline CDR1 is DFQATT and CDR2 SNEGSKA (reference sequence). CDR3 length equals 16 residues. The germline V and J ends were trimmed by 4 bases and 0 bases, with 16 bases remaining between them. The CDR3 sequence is CSATTFGGSSYNEQFF. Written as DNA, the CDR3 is TGCAGTGCTACCACCTTTGGGGGGAGCTCCTACAATGAGCAGTTCTTC.

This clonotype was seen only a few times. Here the CDR3 DNA reads TGCAGCGTTGATGGGGTGGGGACAGGGGGCGCGGGGAATGAGCAGTTCTTC. Protein product: CSVDGVGTGGAGNEQFF. The genes are TRBV29-1 and TRBJ2-1; 12 nucleotides align to TRBD1. Germline V lookup: CDR1 SQVTM, CDR2 ANQGSEA. This CDR3 is 17 amino acids long. Trimming at V came to 3 bases and at J to 7 bases, leaving 13 bases not matched to a gene.

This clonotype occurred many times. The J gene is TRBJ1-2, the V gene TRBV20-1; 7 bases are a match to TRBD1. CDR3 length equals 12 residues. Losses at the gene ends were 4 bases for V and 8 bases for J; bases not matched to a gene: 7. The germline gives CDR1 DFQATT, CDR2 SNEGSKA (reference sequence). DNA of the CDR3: TGCAGTGCTAACACCCAGGGGGAAGGCTACACCTTC. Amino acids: CSANTQGEGYTF.

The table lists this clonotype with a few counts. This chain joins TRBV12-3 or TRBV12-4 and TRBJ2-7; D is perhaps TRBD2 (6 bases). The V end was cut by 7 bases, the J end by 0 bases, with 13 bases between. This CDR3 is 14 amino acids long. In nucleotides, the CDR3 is TGTGCCAGCACCCGTAGCGGTTACTCCTACGAGCAGTACTTC. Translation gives CASTRSGYSYEQYF.

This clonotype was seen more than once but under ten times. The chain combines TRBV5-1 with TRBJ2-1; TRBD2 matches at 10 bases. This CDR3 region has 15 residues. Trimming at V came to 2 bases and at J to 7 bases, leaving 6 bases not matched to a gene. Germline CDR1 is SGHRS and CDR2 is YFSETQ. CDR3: CASSFGLAATNEQFF. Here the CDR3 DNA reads TGCGCCAGCAGCTTCGGACTAGCGGCTACGAATGAGCAGTTCTTC.

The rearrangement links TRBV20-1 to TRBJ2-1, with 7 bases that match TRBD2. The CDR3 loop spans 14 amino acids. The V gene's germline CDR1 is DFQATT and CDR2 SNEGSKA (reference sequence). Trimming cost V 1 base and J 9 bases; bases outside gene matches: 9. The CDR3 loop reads CSARAPAGVGEQFF. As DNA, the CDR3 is TGCAGTGCTAGAGCACCCGCGGGAGTCGGTGAGCAGTTCTTC.

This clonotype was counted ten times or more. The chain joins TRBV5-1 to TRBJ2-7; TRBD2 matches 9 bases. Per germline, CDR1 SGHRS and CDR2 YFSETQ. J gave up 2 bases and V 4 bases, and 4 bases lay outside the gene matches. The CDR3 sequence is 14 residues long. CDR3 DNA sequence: TGCGCCAGCAGCCAGACTAGCGGAACCTACGAGCAGTACTTC. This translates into CASSQTSGTYEQYF.

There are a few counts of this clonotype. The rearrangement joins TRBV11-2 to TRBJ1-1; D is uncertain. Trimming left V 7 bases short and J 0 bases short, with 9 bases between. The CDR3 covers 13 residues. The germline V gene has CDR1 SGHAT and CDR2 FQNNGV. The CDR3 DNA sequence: TGTGCCAGCACCCCCCGGATGAACACTGAAGCTTTCTTT. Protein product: CASTPRMNTEAFF.

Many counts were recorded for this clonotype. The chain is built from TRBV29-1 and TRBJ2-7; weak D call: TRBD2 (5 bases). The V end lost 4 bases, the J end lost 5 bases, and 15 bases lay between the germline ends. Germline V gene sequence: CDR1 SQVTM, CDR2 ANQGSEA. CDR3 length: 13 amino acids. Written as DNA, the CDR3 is TGCAGCGTTGGACAAGCGGATCTTAACGAGCAGTACTTC. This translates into CSVGQADLNEQYF.

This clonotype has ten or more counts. The chain's CDR3 is CASRERDSLHEQYF. As DNA, the CDR3 is TGCGCCAGCAGGGAAAGGGACAGTCTCCACGAGCAGTACTTC. This chain connects TRBV5-1 to TRBJ2-7, with 7 bases identical to TRBD1. The CDR3 runs 14 residues. From germline, CDR1 is SGHRS and CDR2 YFSETQ. With V trimmed by 5 bases and J by 5 bases, 10 bases remained unmatched.

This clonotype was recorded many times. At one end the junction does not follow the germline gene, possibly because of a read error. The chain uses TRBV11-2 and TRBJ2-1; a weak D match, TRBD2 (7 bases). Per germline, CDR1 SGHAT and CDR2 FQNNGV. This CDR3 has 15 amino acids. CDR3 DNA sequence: TGCGCCAGCAGCTTGGGCGGGGGCGCCTACAATGAGCAGTTCTTC. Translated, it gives CASSLGGGAYNEQFF. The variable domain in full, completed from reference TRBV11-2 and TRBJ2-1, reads EAGVAQSPRYKIIEKRQSVAFWCNPISGHATLYWYQQILGQGPKLLIQFQNNGVVDDSQLPKDRFSAERLKGVDSTLKIQPAKLEDSAVYLCASSLGGGAYNEQFFGPGTRLTVL.

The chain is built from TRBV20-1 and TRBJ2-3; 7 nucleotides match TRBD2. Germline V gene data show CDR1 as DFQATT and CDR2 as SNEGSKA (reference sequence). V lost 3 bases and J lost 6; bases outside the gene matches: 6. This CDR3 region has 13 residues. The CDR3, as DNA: TGCAGTGCTAGCCGAGGACTAGAGGATACGCAGTATTTT. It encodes CSASRGLEDTQYF.

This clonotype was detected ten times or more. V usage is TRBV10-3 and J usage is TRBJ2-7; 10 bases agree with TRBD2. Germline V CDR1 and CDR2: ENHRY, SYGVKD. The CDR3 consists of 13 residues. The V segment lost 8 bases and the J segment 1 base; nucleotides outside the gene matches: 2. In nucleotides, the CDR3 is TGTGCCATCGGGACTAGCGTATCCTACGAGCAGTACTTC. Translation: CAIGTSVSYEQYF.